This TCR beta chain was profiled in a study of blood T cell repertoires in COVID-19. Among Cohort 3 donors, those recovered had two negative PCRs, clearance, or symptom resolution. Authors' methods: Amplification with reference gene primers provided the estimates of nucleated cell counts. TCRdb's table, derived via immunoSEQ multiplex PCR, lists solely in-frame clones and lacks some. The DNA was the basis for D and trimming; V, J and clone size are from that table. The sample records some 400,000 clones, roughly nine tenths being singletons. This clone turned up a few times. Sample: PBMCs or T cells enriched from blood (not recorded which). The source of this sequence is a woman in her twenties or thirties who had recovered from COVID-19.

The CDR3 sequence: CASSLPLASEGALSYEQYF. In DNA, the CDR3 is TGCGCCAGCAGCTTGCCCCTTGCTTCTGAGGGGGCCCTCTCCTACGAGCAGTACTTC. V usage is TRBV5-1 and J usage is TRBJ2-7, with 7 nucleotides matching TRBD1. There are 19 residues in the CDR3. The germline CDR1 and CDR2 sequences are SGHRS and YFSETQ. V dropped 1 base and J dropped 0; count of bases not matched to a gene: 16.